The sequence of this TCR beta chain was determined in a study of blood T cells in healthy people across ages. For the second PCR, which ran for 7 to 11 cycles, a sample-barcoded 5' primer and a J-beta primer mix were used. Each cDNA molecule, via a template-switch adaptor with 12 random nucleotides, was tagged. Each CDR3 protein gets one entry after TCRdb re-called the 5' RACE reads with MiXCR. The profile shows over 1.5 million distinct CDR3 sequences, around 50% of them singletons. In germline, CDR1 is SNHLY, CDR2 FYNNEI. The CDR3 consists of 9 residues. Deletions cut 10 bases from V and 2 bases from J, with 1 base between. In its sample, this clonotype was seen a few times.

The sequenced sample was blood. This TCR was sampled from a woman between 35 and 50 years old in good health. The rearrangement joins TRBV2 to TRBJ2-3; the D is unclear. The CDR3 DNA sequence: TGTGCCATCACAGATACGCAGTATTTT. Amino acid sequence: CAITDTQYF.